The clone carrying this T cell receptor (beta chain) was detected many times. The CDR3 has 16 amino acids. CDR1 and CDR2 from the germline V gene are MDHEN and SYDVKM. V lost 2 bases, J lost 15 bases, and 27 bases lay in between. This sample stems from a study of low-dose radiotherapy and immunotherapy resistance in tumors. First-strand cDNA used TRAV- and TRBV-specific primers, covering alpha and beta chains. TCR amplification used 15 to 20 PCR cycles, a constant-region primer and a V-primer adapter. TCRdb re-analysed the reads in MiXCR, keeping a single row per CDR3 protein. The sample has about 84,000 distinct CDR3 sequences, under 20% seen once. Time point given: after trial treatment. Stated treatment: LDRT plus nivolumab, ipilimumab, low-dose cyclophosphamide and aspirin (RACIN trial).

This chain joins TRBV28 and TRBJ2-3; either TRBD1 or TRBD2 may supply D (6 bases each). The sequencing used PBMCs, collected after low-dose radiotherapy plus immunotherapy. This sequence was found in a male donor with prostate cancer. DNA for the CDR3: TGTGCCAGCAGTTTAAACAGGGTCTTCGGGAGATACGCAGAATATTTT. It yields the protein CASSLNRVFGRYAEYF. Drawing the rest from reference TRBV28 and TRBJ2-3, the complete variable domain is DVKVTQSSRYLVKRTGEKVFLECVQDMDHENMFWYRQDPGLGLRLIYFSYDVKMKEKGDIPEGYSVSREKKERFSLILESASTNQTSMYLCASSLNRVFGRYAEYFGPGTRLTVL.